The clone carrying this T cell receptor (beta chain) turned up a few times. Its antigen is unknown. The germline V gene encodes CDR1 MNHEY and CDR2 SVGAGI. The CDR3 spans 14 residues. The germline V and J ends were trimmed by 5 bases and 6 bases, with 16 bases remaining between them. The data were taken from a study of OX40 agonist ivuxolimab in advanced cancers. Study-wide background: Ivuxolimab, an antibody that agonizes OX40 (CD134), was administered to the patients. Of the patients, three showed partial responses, one with hepatocellular carcinoma and two with cutaneous melanoma.

Findings and caveats of the study: Average numbers of expanded clones were greater in CD8+ T cells than in CD4+.

Assay used: immunoSEQ multiplex PCR; TCRdb lists only in-frame clones, some missing. The repertoire holds around 10,000 clones, with around 85% as singletons. With autoimmune disease history or systemic immunosuppression, patients were excluded. The sequence came from an adult with an advanced solid tumor such as melanoma, head and neck, liver or kidney cancer. This specimen consisted of CD4+ or CD8+ T cells sorted from blood, obtained in a trial of the OX40 agonist ivuxolimab. The rearrangement uses TRBV6-5 and TRBJ1-2; maybe TRBD1 (5 bases). The CDR3 DNA reads as TGTGCCAGCAGTGAACTGGGACTTTCGGATGGCTACACCTTC. Amino acid sequence: CASSELGLSDGYTF.